A single sample is the source of the 14 T cell receptor beta chains below, sequenced in a study of PD-1 blockade in classical Hodgkin lymphoma. Relapses following autologous stem cell transplantation were seen in all patients, with brentuximab vedotin exposure varying. Clones were sequenced by immunoSEQ multiplex PCR, and TCRdb holds only the in-frame ones, with some missing. The sample includes 30,000 to 40,000 clones, 76% of them seen just once. The specimen was peripheral blood mononuclear cells (PBMCs), collected before the second cycle of nivolumab. The receptor set was obtained from a human donor with classical Hodgkin lymphoma.

This rearrangement joins TRBV4-1 to TRBJ1-2; D uncertain. Germline V CDR1 and CDR2: MGHRA, YSYEKL. V was pared by 0 bases and J by 7 bases, with 9 bases between. There are 13 residues in the CDR3. DNA for the CDR3: TGCGCCAGCAGCCAAGATAATCGGGCTGGCTACACCTTC. Translating gives CASSQDNRAGYTF.

This rearrangement joins TRBV29-1 to TRBJ2-5; tentative D call: TRBD2 (6 bases). This CDR3 comprises 14 residues. CDR1 SQVTM and CDR2 ANQGSEA come from the germline V gene. V was shortened by 4 bases and J by 3 bases, with 15 bases between the two germline ends. CDR3 amino acids: CSVGTRGGEETQYF. The CDR3 nucleotides read TGCAGCGTTGGAACGCGGGGCGGGGAAGAGACCCAGTACTTC.

This clone was recorded a few times. CDR3 nucleotides: TGTGCCAGCAGCTTAGGGGTGGGGGGTACCCAATACGAGCAGTACTTC. It codes for CASSLGVGGTQYEQYF. The V call is TRBV7-9, the J call TRBJ2-7, with D possibly being TRBD2 (6 bases). The germline V gene has CDR1 SEHNR and CDR2 FQNEAQ (reference sequence). The V gene lost 1 base and the J gene lost 4 bases, with 17 bases spanning the gap. CDR3 length equals 16 residues.

This rearrangement joins TRBV5-4 to TRBJ2-7, with D perhaps TRBD2 (5 bases). The ends were cut back, 4 bases at V and 3 bases at J, with 17 bases in the middle. The CDR3 sequence is 15 residues long. CDR1 SGHNT and CDR2 YYREEE come from the germline V gene (reference sequence). The DNA of the CDR3 is TGTGCCAGCAGCCCGGGGATTGGGGAAGGCTACGAGCAGTACTTC. This encodes CASSPGIGEGYEQYF.

The rearrangement uses TRBV5-1 and TRBJ2-3, with a tentative D call TRBD1 (5 bases). Germline V gives CDR1 SGHRS, CDR2 YFSETQ. The CDR3 sequence is 16 residues long. V lost 0 bases to trimming and J lost 2 bases, with 13 bases between them. The CDR3 DNA sequence: TGCGCCAGCAGCTTGGCCAGGGCAGGGTTCACAGATACGCAGTATTTT. This codes for CASSLARAGFTDTQYF.

The chain joins TRBV5-6 to TRBJ2-1, with a weak D call TRBD2 (6 bases). In germline, CDR1 is SGHDT, CDR2 YYEEEE. The CDR3 length is 14 residues. V shed 3 bases and J shed 6 bases, with 13 bases lying between them. The CDR3 loop reads CASSYGTHPNEQFF. CDR3 DNA: TGTGCCAGCAGCTATGGGACTCACCCCAATGAGCAGTTCTTC. Based on the CDR3 plus reference TRBV5-6 and TRBJ2-1, the full variable domain is DAGVTQSPTHLIKTRGQQVTLRCSPKSGHDTVSWYQQALGQGPQFIFQYYEEEERQRGNFPDRFSGHQFPNYSSELNVNALLLGDSALYLCASSYGTHPNEQFFGPGTRLTVL.

This clone appeared a few times. The chain links TRBV4-3 to TRBJ2-7; D tentatively fits TRBD1 or TRBD2 (6 bases each). This CDR3 has 16 amino acids. Germline V gene lookup returns CDR1 LGHNA and CDR2 YSLEER. Trimming took 4 bases from V and 0 from J, leaving 16 bases between them. The CDR3: CASSPSLQGLSYEQYF. The CDR3 DNA reads TGCGCCAGCAGCCCCTCACTACAGGGACTCTCCTACGAGCAGTACTTC.

This clone appeared a single time. The chain carries TRBV5-5 and TRBJ2-2; maybe TRBD1 (5 bases). From germline, CDR1 is SGHKS and CDR2 YYEKEE (reference sequence). Trimming took off 0 bases at V and 5 bases at J, with 20 bases between the two ends. CDR3 size: 18 residues. In nucleotides, the CDR3 is TGTGCCAGCAGCTTGGTGACCCCCAGACAGAGCTTGACCGGGGAGCTGTTTTTT. This sequence encodes CASSLVTPRQSLTGELFF.

This clone has a handful of counts. V gene TRBV5-1 combines with J gene TRBJ2-6; 7 bases match TRBD1. V was clipped by 1 base and J by 4 bases; unmatched bases: 5. This CDR3 region has 16 residues. Germline CDR1 and CDR2: SGHRS and YFSETQ. The CDR3 here is CASSLRGRSGANVLTF. CDR3 coding DNA: TGCGCCAGCAGCTTGAGGGGGCGCTCCGGGGCCAACGTCCTGACTTTC.

The chain has TRBV7-6 and TRBJ2-3; D might be TRBD2 (6 bases). Trimming took 0 bases from V and 6 from J, leaving 16 bases between them. Germline lookup yields CDR1 SGHVS and CDR2 FNYEAQ. This CDR3 comprises 16 residues. The CDR3 spells CASSLAVGTEGDTQYF. CDR3 nucleotides: TGTGCCAGCAGCTTAGCAGTCGGGACGGAGGGTGATACGCAGTATTTT.

The rearrangement joins TRBV4-3 to TRBJ2-1; 9 bases match TRBD2. CDR3 length equals 14 residues. The germline V gene encodes CDR1 LGHNA and CDR2 YSLEER. The ends lost 2 bases at V and 9 bases at J; junction bases unmatched: 5. In nucleotides, the CDR3 is TGCGCCAGCAGCCAAACCGGGACTAGCTCTGAGCAGTTCTTC. Residues: CASSQTGTSSEQFF.

This chain connects TRBV4-3 to TRBJ2-6, with D hard to call. CDR3 size: 14 residues. The V gene's germline CDR1 is LGHNA and CDR2 YSLEER. Trimming took off 3 bases at V and 2 bases at J, with 5 bases between the two ends. The DNA of the CDR3 is TGCGCCAGCAGCCAGGGTGCTGGGGCCAACGTCCTGACTTTC. Residues: CASSQGAGANVLTF.

This clone was counted once. The V call is TRBV21-1, the J call TRBJ2-2; the table's D call, TRBD2, was not checked against the DNA. TRBV21-1 is assigned pseudogene status. The CDR3 sequence is 15 residues long. As DNA, the CDR3 is TGTGCCAGCAGCAAAGCCCTAAGCTTCGCCGGGGAGCTGTTTTTT. This codes for CASSKALSFAGELFF.

This sequence joins TRBV6-1 and TRBJ1-1; D unresolved. V lost 6 bases and J 4 bases, leaving 12 bases between the germline ends. The germline gives CDR1 MNHNS, CDR2 SASEGT. CDR3 size: 13 residues. The DNA for the CDR3 is TGTGCCAGCAGCTTCGTGGCTTTCACTGAAGCTTTCTTT. Translation gives CASSFVAFTEAFF.